This T cell receptor (beta chain) was identified during a study of OX40 agonist ivuxolimab in advanced cancers. The overall study: Prior therapy, whether anti-PD-1, anti-PD-L1 or anti-CTLA-4, was allowed, and under 50% had some.

V was clipped by 4 bases and J by 1 base, with 11 bases between them. The CDR3 sequence is 14 residues long. Germline CDR1 is SGHRS and CDR2 is YFSETQ. The method was immunoSEQ multiplex PCR; TCRdb's version includes in-frame clones alone and lacks a portion of them. The sample yields under 80,000 clones, about 85% seen once. This receptor was identified in an adult with an advanced solid tumor such as melanoma, head and neck, liver or kidney cancer. Sequences were derived from CD4+ or CD8+ T cells sorted from blood, sampled in a trial of the OX40 agonist ivuxolimab. V usage is TRBV5-1 and J usage is TRBJ1-1; a possible D gene is TRBD1 (5 bases). CDR3 coding DNA: TGCGCCAGCAGCCGGGGACCGTCGAACACTGAAGCTTTCTTT. It translates to CASSRGPSNTEAFF.